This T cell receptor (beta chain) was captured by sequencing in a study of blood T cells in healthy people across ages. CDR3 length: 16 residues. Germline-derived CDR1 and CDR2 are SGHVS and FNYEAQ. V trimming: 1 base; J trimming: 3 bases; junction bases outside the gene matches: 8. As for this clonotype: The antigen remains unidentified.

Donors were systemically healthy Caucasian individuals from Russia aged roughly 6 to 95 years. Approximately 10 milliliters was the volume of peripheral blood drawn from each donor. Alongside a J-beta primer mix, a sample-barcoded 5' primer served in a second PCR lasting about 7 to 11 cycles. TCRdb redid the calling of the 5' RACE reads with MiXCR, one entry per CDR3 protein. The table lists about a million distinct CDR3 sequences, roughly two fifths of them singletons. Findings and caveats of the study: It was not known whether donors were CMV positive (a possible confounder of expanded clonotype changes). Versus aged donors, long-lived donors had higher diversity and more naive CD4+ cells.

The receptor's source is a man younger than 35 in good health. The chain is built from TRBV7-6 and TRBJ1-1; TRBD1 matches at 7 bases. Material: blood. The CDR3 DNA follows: TGTGCCAGCAGCTTAGGAACAGGGGTGGGGGACACTGAAGCTTTCTTT. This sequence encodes CASSLGTGVGDTEAFF.